This entry is about one T cell receptor beta chain. Measured with immunoSEQ multiplex PCR; TCRdb has only the in-frame clones, and not every one. The sample yields under 300,000 clones, roughly 88% seen once. This record belongs to a study of blood T cell repertoires in COVID-19. Across the whole study: PBMCs, B-cell-depleted T cells, or T cells provided the cDNA or gDNA that made up the material.

CDR1 and CDR2 from the germline V gene are MNHEY and SMNVEV (reference sequence). The CDR3 has 14 residues. Which cohort a participant joined came from the clinical history participants gave. Sequencing was carried out using PBMCs or T cells enriched from blood (not recorded which). The sequence was obtained from a woman aged 25 to 39 who had recovered from COVID-19. V gene TRBV27 combines with J gene TRBJ2-3, with 12 bases matching TRBD2. The DNA of the CDR3 is TGTCCGAACCTAGCGGGAGGGTTCACAGATACGCAGTATTTT. This gives the protein CPNLAGGFTDTQYF.